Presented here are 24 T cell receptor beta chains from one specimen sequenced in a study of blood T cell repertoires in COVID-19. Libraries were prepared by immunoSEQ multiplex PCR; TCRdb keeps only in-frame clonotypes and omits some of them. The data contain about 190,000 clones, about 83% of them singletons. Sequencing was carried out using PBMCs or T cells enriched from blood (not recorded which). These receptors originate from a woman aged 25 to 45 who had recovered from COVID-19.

For the CDR3, the DNA is TGTGCCAGCAGCCACCGGGACAGGGATGAGCAGTTCTTC. As protein: CASSHRDRDEQFF. The chain combines TRBV28 with TRBJ2-1; 9 positions match TRBD1. This CDR3 has 13 amino acids. Germline CDR1 reads MDHEN; CDR2 reads SYDVKM. With 6 bases clipped from V and 8 bases from J, the junction kept 5 bases outside the gene matches.

The CDR3 DNA is TGTGCCAGCAGCGATCCCTACTACGAGCAGTACTTC. The encoded protein is CASSDPYYEQYF. J is TRBJ2-7 and V is TRBV6-5; D remains unclear. CDR3 length equals 12 residues. Germline V CDR1 and CDR2: MNHEY, SVGAGI. Trimming pared 6 bases from V and 3 bases from J, leaving 9 bases between.

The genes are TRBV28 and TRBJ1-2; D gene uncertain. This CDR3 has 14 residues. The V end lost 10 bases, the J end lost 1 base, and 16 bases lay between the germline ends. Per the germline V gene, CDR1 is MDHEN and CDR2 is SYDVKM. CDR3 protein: CATQDQFSNYGYTF. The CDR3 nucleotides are TGTGCCACCCAGGATCAGTTCAGTAACTATGGCTACACCTTC.

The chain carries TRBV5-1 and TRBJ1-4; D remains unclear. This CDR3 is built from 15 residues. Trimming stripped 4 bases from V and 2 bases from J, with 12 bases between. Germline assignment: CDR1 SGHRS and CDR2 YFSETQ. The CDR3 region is CASSESPGTNEKLFF. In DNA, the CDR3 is TGCGCCAGCAGCGAGAGCCCCGGGACTAATGAAAAACTGTTTTTT.

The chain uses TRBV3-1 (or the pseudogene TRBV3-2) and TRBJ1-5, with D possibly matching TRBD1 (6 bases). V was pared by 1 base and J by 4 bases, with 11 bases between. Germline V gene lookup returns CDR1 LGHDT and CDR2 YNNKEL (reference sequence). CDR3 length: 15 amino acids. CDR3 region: CASSQVPGDNQPQHF. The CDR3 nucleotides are TGTGCCAGCAGCCAAGTACCAGGGGATAATCAGCCCCAGCATTTT.

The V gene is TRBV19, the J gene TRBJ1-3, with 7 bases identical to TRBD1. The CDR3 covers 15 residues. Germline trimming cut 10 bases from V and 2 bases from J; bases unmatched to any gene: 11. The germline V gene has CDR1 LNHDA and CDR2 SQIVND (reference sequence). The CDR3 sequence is CATQLGQATGNTIYF. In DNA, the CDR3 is TGTGCCACTCAACTAGGACAGGCGACTGGAAACACCATATATTTT.

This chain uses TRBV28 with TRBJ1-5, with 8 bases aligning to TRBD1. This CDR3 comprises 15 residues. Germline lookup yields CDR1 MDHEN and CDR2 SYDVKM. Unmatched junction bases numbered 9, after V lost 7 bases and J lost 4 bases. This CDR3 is CASNLRQGRNQPQHF. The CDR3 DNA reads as TGTGCCAGCAATCTCAGACAGGGGAGGAATCAGCCCCAGCATTTT.

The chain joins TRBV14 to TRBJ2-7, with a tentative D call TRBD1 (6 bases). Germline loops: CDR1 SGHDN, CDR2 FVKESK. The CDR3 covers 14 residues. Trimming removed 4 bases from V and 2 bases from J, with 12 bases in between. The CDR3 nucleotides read TGTGCCAGCAGCCCCCGGACAGATCCCTACGAGCAGTACTTC. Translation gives CASSPRTDPYEQYF.

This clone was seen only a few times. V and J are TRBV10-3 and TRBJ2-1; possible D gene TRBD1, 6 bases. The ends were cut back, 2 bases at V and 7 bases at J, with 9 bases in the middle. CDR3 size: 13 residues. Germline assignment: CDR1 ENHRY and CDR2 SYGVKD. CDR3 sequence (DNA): TGTGCCATCAGTGAGGGACAGCGAAATGAGCAGTTCTTC. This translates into CAISEGQRNEQFF.

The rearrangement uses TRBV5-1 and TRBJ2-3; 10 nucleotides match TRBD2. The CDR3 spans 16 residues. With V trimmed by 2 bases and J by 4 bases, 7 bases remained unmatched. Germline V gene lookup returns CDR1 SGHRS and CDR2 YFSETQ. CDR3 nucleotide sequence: TGCGCCAGCAGCTTTGGAACTAGCGGGGCCCCAGATACGCAGTATTTT. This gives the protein CASSFGTSGAPDTQYF.

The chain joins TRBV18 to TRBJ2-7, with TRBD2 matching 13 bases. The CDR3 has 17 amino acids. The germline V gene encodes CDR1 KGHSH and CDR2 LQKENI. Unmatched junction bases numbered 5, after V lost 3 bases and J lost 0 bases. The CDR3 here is CASSPGLAGTSSYEQYF. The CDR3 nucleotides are TGTGCCAGCTCACCGGGACTAGCGGGAACGAGCTCCTACGAGCAGTACTTC.

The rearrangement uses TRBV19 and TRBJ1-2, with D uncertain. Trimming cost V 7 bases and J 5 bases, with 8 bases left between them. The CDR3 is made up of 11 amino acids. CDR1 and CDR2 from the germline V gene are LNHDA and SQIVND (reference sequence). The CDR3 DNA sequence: TGTGCCAGTATCGGTGTATATGGCTACACCTTC. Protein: CASIGVYGYTF.

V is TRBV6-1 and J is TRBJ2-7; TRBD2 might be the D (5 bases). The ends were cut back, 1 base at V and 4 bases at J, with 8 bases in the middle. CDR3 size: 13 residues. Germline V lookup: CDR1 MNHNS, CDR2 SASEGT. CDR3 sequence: CASSEVRGYEQYF. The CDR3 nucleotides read TGTGCCAGCAGTGAAGTCAGAGGGTACGAGCAGTACTTC.

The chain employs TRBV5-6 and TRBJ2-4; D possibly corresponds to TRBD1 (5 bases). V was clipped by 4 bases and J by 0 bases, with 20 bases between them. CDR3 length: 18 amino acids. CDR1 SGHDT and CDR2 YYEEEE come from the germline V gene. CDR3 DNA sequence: TGTGCCAGCAGCGACCCAGGGAACCGGGCCCAAGCCAAAAACATTCAGTACTTC. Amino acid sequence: CASSDPGNRAQAKNIQYF.

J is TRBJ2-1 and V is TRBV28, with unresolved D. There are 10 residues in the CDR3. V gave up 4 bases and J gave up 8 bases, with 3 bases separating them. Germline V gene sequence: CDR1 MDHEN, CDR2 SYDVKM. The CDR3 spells CASSSYEQFF. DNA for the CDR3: TGTGCCAGCAGTTCGTATGAGCAGTTCTTC.

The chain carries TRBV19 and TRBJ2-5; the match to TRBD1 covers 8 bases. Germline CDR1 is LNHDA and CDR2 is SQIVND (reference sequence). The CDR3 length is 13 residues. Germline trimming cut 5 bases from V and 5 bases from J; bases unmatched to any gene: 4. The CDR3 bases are TGTGCCAGTAGTGGACAGGGACGTGAGACCCAGTACTTC. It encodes CASSGQGRETQYF.

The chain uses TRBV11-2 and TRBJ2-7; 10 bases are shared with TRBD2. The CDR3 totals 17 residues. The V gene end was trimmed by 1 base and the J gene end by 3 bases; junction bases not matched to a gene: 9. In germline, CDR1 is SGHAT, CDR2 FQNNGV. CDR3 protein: CASSLVSSGSLFYEQYF. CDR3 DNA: TGTGCCAGCAGCTTAGTGTCTAGCGGGAGTTTGTTCTACGAGCAGTACTTC.

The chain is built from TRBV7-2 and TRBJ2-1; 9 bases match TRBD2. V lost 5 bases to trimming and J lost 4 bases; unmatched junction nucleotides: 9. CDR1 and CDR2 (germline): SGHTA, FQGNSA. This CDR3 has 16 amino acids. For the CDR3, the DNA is TGTGCCAGCAGCGAGGACCGACTAGCGGAATACAATGAGCAGTTCTTC. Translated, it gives CASSEDRLAEYNEQFF.

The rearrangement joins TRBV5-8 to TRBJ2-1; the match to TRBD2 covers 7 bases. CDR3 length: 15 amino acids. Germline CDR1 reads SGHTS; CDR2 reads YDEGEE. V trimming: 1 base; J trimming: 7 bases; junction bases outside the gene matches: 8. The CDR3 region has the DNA TGTGCCAGCAGCTTGCAGGCTAGCGGTTTAAATGAGCAGTTCTTC. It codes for CASSLQASGLNEQFF.

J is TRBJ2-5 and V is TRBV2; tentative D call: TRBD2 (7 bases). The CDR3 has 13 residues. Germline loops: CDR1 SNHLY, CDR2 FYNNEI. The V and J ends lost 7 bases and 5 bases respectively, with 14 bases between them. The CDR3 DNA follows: TGTGCCAGCACCTGGAGGGGGGGGGAGACCCAGTACTTC. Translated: CASTWRGGETQYF.

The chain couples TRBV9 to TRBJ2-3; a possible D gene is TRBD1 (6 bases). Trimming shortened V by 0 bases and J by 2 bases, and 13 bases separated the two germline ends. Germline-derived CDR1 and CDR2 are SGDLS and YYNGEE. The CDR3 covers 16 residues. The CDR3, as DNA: TGTGCCAGCAGCGTAGGAGCGGACAGATACACAGATACGCAGTATTTT. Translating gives CASSVGADRYTDTQYF.

The CDR3 bases are TGTGCCAGCAGTTTAACGGGACTAGCAGACTACGAGCAGTACTTC. It translates to CASSLTGLADYEQYF. The chain recombines TRBV28 with TRBJ2-7; 9 nucleotides agree with TRBD2. Per germline, CDR1 MDHEN and CDR2 SYDVKM. This CDR3 spans 15 amino acids. V shed 2 bases and J 3 bases; nucleotides not matched to a gene: 5.

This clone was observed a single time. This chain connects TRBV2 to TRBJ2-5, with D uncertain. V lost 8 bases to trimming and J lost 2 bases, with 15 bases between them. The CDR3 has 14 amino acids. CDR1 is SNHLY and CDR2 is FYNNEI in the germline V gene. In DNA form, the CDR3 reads TGTGCCAGCCAACATCGGAGCCGACAAGAGACCCAGTACTTC. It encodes CASQHRSRQETQYF.

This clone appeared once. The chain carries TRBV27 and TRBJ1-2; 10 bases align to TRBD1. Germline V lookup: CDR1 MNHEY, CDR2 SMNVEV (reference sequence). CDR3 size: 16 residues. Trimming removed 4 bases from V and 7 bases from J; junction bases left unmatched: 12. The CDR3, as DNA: TGTGCCAGCAGTTACTATCCCGGGACAGGGGTGTCTGGCTACACCTTC. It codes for CASSYYPGTGVSGYTF.